This TCR beta chain was recorded in a study of blood T cells in healthy people across ages. The germline gives CDR1 SQVTM, CDR2 ANQGSEA. Trimming removed 3 bases at V and 4 bases at J, with 8 bases between. The CDR3 runs 12 residues. The sample holds many counts of this clonotype. The second PCR ran about 6 to 12 cycles with a sample-barcoded 5' primer and J-beta primers. TCRdb re-called the 5' RACE reads with MiXCR, one entry per CDR3 protein. The sample has 1.5 million to 2 million distinct CDR3 sequences; less than 50% are singletons. The source of this sequence is a woman between 40 and 50 years old in good health. This rearrangement joins TRBV29-1 to TRBJ2-3; D is possibly TRBD1 or TRBD2 (5 bases each). The sequencing sample was made of blood. The CDR3 nucleotides read TGCAGCGTTGAGGGGGTTCCAGATACGCAGTATTTT. This encodes CSVEGVPDTQYF.